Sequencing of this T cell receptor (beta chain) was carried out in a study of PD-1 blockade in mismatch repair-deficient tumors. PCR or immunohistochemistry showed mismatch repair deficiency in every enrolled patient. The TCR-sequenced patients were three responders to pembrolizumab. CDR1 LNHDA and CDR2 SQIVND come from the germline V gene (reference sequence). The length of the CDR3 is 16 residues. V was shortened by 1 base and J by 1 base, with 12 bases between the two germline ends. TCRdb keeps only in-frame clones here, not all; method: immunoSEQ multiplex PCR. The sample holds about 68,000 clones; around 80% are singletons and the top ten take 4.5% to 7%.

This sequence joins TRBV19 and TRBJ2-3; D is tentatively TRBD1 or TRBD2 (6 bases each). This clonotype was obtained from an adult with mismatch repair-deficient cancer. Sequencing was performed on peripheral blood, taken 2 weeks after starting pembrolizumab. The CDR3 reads CASSIVPGEGTDTQYF. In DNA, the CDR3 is TGTGCCAGTAGTATAGTTCCAGGGGAGGGCACAGATACGCAGTATTTT.